The 16 T cell receptor beta chains listed next were all sequenced from one sample in a study of low-dose radiotherapy and immunotherapy resistance in tumors. Time point defined: after trial treatment. The treatment: LDRT plus nivolumab, ipilimumab, low-dose cyclophosphamide and aspirin (RACIN trial). cDNA synthesis used a TRAV/TRBV-specific primer set for both chains. A constant-region primer paired with the V-primer adapter amplified TCRs over approximately 19 PCR cycles. From the reads, TCRdb called clonotypes with MiXCR, one entry per CDR3 protein. The data contain roughly 100,000 distinct CDR3 sequences, less than 25% of them seen just once; the ten biggest clones take up 4.1%. The starting material was PBMCs, obtained after low-dose radiotherapy plus immunotherapy. These receptors all stem from a male donor with prostate cancer.

This clonotype was counted only a few times. V gene TRBV20-1 combines with J gene TRBJ2-4; TRBD2 is a possible D gene (6 bases). V was trimmed by 7 bases and J by 4 bases, leaving 17 bases between them. The CDR3 loop spans 14 amino acids. CDR1 and CDR2 from the germline V gene are DFQATT and SNEGSKA (reference sequence). CDR3 bases: TGCAGTGTCGCCTCTAAGGCGGGGAAAAACATTCAGTACTTC. The encoded protein is CSVASKAGKNIQYF.

This clonotype was observed at least ten times. The chain is built from TRBV20-1 and TRBJ2-5; 9 bases fit TRBD2. This CDR3 has 15 amino acids. After removal of 0 bases from V and 5 bases from J, the junction contained 7 bases not matched to a gene. Germline CDR1 DFQATT, CDR2 SNEGSKA (reference sequence). DNA of the CDR3: TGCAGTGCTAGAGATGGGGCGGGGGGGCTGGAGACCCAGTACTTC. This translates into CSARDGAGGLETQYF.

Many counts were recorded for this clonotype. The chain recombines TRBV5-8 with TRBJ1-5, with D possibly matching TRBD1 (5 bases). Germline V gives CDR1 SGHTS, CDR2 YDEGEE. Trimming left V 4 bases short and J 6 bases short, with 14 bases between. There are 14 residues in the CDR3. As DNA, the CDR3 is TGTGCCAGCAGCGACGCGGGGGAAGGTCAGCCCCAGCATTTT. Its protein is CASSDAGEGQPQHF. Supplemented by reference TRBV5-8 and TRBJ1-5, the full variable domain reads EAGVTQSPTHLIKTRGQQATLRCSPISGHTSVYWYQQALGLGLQFLLWYDEGEERNRGNFPPRFSGRQFPNYSSELNVNALELEDSALYLCASSDAGEGQPQHFGDGTRLSIL.

On this clonotype itself: A clone one base away is much larger, so this may be a read error. CDR3 in DNA: TGTGCCAGCAGCTTAACTGTAAATACGCAGTATTTT. Protein sequence: CASSLTVNTQYF. V gene TRBV7-9 combines with J gene TRBJ2-3, with no clear D. The CDR3 extends over 12 amino acids. CDR1 and CDR2 (germline): SEHNR, FQNEAQ (reference sequence). The ends were cut back, 2 bases at V and 7 bases at J, with 7 bases in the middle.

This clonotype has ten or more counts. This rearrangement joins TRBV2 to TRBJ2-1; 8 bases are shared with TRBD1. In germline, CDR1 is SNHLY, CDR2 FYNNEI. J gave up 11 bases and V 8 bases, and 8 bases lay outside the gene matches. There are 12 residues in the CDR3. The CDR3 reads CASPTGVPKQFF. CDR3 bases: TGTGCCAGCCCGACAGGGGTCCCAAAGCAGTTCTTC. The full variable domain, rest sourced from reference TRBV2 and TRBJ2-1, is EPEVTQTPSHQVTQMGQEVILRCVPISNHLYFYWYRQILGQKVEFLVSFYNNEISEKSEIFDDQFSVERPDGSNFTLKIRSTKLEDSAMYFCASPTGVPKQFFGPGTRLTVL.

This clonotype was seen many times. The chain links TRBV11-2 to TRBJ2-5; D is ambiguous. The CDR3 extends over 13 amino acids. In germline, CDR1 is SGHAT, CDR2 FQNNGV. The V gene lost 0 bases and the J gene lost 1 base, with 3 bases spanning the gap. The CDR3 spells CASSLERQETQYF. CDR3 bases: TGTGCCAGCAGCTTAGAGCGCCAAGAGACCCAGTACTTC. Using reference TRBV11-2 and TRBJ2-5 for the parts outside the CDR3, the full variable domain is EAGVAQSPRYKIIEKRQSVAFWCNPISGHATLYWYQQILGQGPKLLIQFQNNGVVDDSQLPKDRFSAERLKGVDSTLKIQPAKLEDSAVYLCASSLERQETQYFGPGTRLLVL.

This clonotype was counted at least ten times. The rearrangement uses TRBV5-1 and TRBJ2-7; TRBD1 agrees at 9 bases. After removal of 3 bases from V and 6 bases from J, the junction contained 7 bases not matched to a gene. The CDR3 length is 14 residues. CDR1 and CDR2 from the germline V gene are SGHRS and YFSETQ. In DNA, the CDR3 is TGCGCCAGCAGCTCCCAGGACAGGGGCTTCGAGCAGTACTTC. This sequence encodes CASSSQDRGFEQYF.

As regards this clonotype: This clone may be a read error of a much larger clone one base away. V and J are TRBV7-3 and TRBJ2-5; D is unresolved. Germline CDR1 reads SGHTA; CDR2 reads FQGTGA. V lost 5 bases and J lost 11, with 21 bases in between. CDR3 length equals 14 residues. The CDR3 nucleotides are TGTGCCAGCAGCCCCGTGGCCTTCTACAATGAGCAGTACTTC. As protein: CASSPVAFYNEQYF.

In its sample, this clonotype was seen a few times. This chain links TRBV9 with TRBJ2-7; perhaps D is TRBD1 or TRBD2 (6 bases each). CDR3 length: 14 residues. V lost 4 bases and J lost 6, with 17 bases in between. Per the germline V gene, CDR1 is SGDLS and CDR2 is YYNGEE. The CDR3 coding sequence is TGTGCCAGCAGCCCCCGACAGTGGGGGGCCGAGCAGTACTTC. Translated: CASSPRQWGAEQYF.

This clonotype was recorded many times. The chain employs TRBV4-1 and TRBJ2-7; 10 nucleotides line up with TRBD1. Germline CDR1 is MGHRA and CDR2 is YSYEKL. The CDR3 totals 15 residues. V lost 3 bases to trimming and J lost 7 bases; unmatched junction nucleotides: 9. This chain's CDR3 is CASSHAGTGAGEQYF. CDR3 in DNA: TGCGCCAGCAGCCATGCCGGGACAGGGGCGGGGGAGCAGTACTTC.

This clonotype was seen ten or more times. V is TRBV29-1 and J is TRBJ2-3, with 9 bases aligning to TRBD2. The CDR3 is 17 amino acids. CDR1 and CDR2 from the germline V gene are SQVTM and ANQGSEA. Trimming removed 1 base from V and 3 bases from J; junction bases left unmatched: 11. The CDR3 nucleotides read TGCAGCGTTGAAGCGGAGGGACTAGCTCAGGTGACAGATACGCAGTATTTT. Protein: CSVEAEGLAQVTDTQYF.

This clonotype was recorded at least ten times. CDR3 nucleotides: TGCAGCGTGGCGACAGGGGGCGTCACCGGGGAGCTGTTTTTT. It translates to CSVATGGVTGELFF. V gene TRBV29-1 combines with J gene TRBJ2-2; 10 bases are shared with TRBD1. Germline assignment: CDR1 SQVTM and CDR2 ANQGSEA. The CDR3 contains 14 residues. After removal of 6 bases from V and 4 bases from J, the junction contained 5 bases not matched to a gene.

This clonotype was counted many times. The chain is built from TRBV27 and TRBJ2-3, with a weak D call TRBD2 (6 bases). V lost 5 bases to trimming and J lost 4 bases, with 13 bases between them. Germline V gives CDR1 MNHEY, CDR2 SMNVEV (reference sequence). The CDR3 contains 14 residues. In DNA, the CDR3 is TGTGCCAGCAGTCCAGGGACTGATCCAGATACGCAGTATTTT. This codes for CASSPGTDPDTQYF.

This sequence joins TRBV4-1 and TRBJ2-2, with 7 bases fitting TRBD2. Unmatched junction bases numbered 4, after V lost 0 bases and J lost 6 bases. This CDR3 is built from 15 residues. Germline assignment: CDR1 MGHRA and CDR2 YSYEKL. The CDR3, as DNA: TGCGCCAGCAGCCAAGAAGGGCTAGCGGCCGGGGAGCTGTTTTTT. As protein: CASSQEGLAAGELFF.

This clonotype was seen many times. The V and J genes are TRBV3-1 and TRBJ1-2, with D possibly being TRBD1 (5 bases). There are 12 residues in the CDR3. V lost 7 bases and J lost 3, with 9 bases in between. The germline CDR1 and CDR2 sequences are LGHDT and YNNKEL (reference sequence). The CDR3, as DNA: TGTGCCAGCACCACAGGCGACTATGGCTACACCTTC. Translation: CASTTGDYGYTF.

This clonotype showed up many times. This rearrangement joins TRBV27 to TRBJ1-2, with 8 positions matching TRBD1. CDR3 length: 14 amino acids. Per germline, CDR1 MNHEY and CDR2 SMNVEV (reference sequence). J lost 4 bases, V lost 3 bases, and 4 bases had no gene match. As DNA, the CDR3 is TGTGCCAGCAGTTTGACAGGGGTCGGCTATGGCTACACCTTC. Encoded protein: CASSLTGVGYGYTF.